Below, 5 T cell receptor beta chains from the same sample are listed, as sequenced in a study of T cell responses to AZD1222 COVID-19 vaccine. Repertoires were generated with immunoSEQ multiplex PCR, while TCRdb's copy carries only in-frame clones and drops some. The sample lists around 150,000 clones; roughly 87% were seen once. The sample was peripheral blood, taken 28 days after the second AZD1222 dose. Receptors were obtained from an adult who received the AZD1222 COVID-19 vaccine.

This clone turned up a few times. The chain couples TRBV7-9 to TRBJ2-5, with TRBD2 matching over 10 bases. CDR3 size: 15 residues. The germline V gene has CDR1 SEHNR and CDR2 FQNEAQ (reference sequence). The junction had 5 bases not matched to a gene; V was cut back by 4 bases and J by 3 bases. In nucleotides, the CDR3 is TGTGCCAGCAGCTCGACTAGCGGGTACAAAGAGACCCAGTACTTC. It codes for CASSSTSGYKETQYF.

The chain couples TRBV2 to TRBJ1-4; perhaps TRBD1 as D (5 bases). CDR3 length: 15 residues. CDR1 and CDR2 (germline): SNHLY, FYNNEI. V shed 5 bases and J shed 3 bases, with 13 bases lying between them. The CDR3 nucleotides are TGTGCCAGCAGTACCTTTGGGGCACCTAATGAAAAACTGTTTTTT. Translation gives CASSTFGAPNEKLFF.

The chain recombines TRBV28 with TRBJ1-5; possible D gene TRBD1, 5 bases. V was cut by 7 bases and J by 1 base, with 20 bases left in between. The CDR3 covers 17 residues. From germline, CDR1 is MDHEN and CDR2 SYDVKM. CDR3 DNA: TGTGCCAGCAATTCTGGATCGGGGGTAGGGAGCAATCAGCCCCAGCATTTT. Translation gives CASNSGSGVGSNQPQHF.

The chain employs TRBV3-1 (or the pseudogene TRBV3-2) and TRBJ2-2; D unclear. This CDR3 is built from 14 residues. V was shortened by 2 bases and J by 7 bases, with 11 bases between the two germline ends. Germline V gene lookup returns CDR1 LGHDT and CDR2 YNNKEL (reference sequence). CDR3 region: CASSQRSISGELFF. The CDR3 region has the DNA TGTGCCAGCAGCCAACGTTCTATCAGCGGGGAGCTGTTTTTT.

The rearrangement joins TRBV19 to TRBJ1-2; TRBD1 might be the D (6 bases). The CDR3 length is 15 residues. Between the trimmed V and J ends, which lost 4 bases and 1 base, there was a span of 13 bases. CDR1 is LNHDA, CDR2 SQIVND, per germline (reference sequence). The CDR3 DNA is TGTGCCAGTAGTACAGGGGAATTATTTAACTATGGCTACACCTTC. Its translation is CASSTGELFNYGYTF. Full variable domain (remainder filled in from reference TRBV19 and TRBJ1-2): DGGITQSPKYLFRKEGQNVTLSCEQNLNHDAMYWYRQDPGQGLRLIYYSQIVNDFQKGDIAEGYSVSREKKESFPLTVTSAQKNPTAFYLCASSTGELFNYGYTFGSGTRLTVV.